This TCR beta chain was identified during a study of cytomegalovirus exposure and HLA in healthy donors. About the study: Among around 180 million T cells, an earlier analysis found 90 million to 130 million unique TCR beta sequences. Study results and limitations: Apart from CMV serostatus, no immune exposure information was available. With later analysis, a missense DCLRE1C variant became linked to TCR beta V- and J-gene trimming.

To note about this clone: The antigen is not known.

In germline, CDR1 is LNHDA, CDR2 SQIVND (reference sequence). V lost 1 base, J lost 3 bases, and 7 bases lay in between. This CDR3 contains 13 residues. In the PCR, 60 Vbeta and 13 Jbeta primers were used. Original handling: Later work found 80 million or so unique TCR beta chains, with roughly 11 million shared. The protocol was immunoSEQ multiplex PCR, while the TCRdb copy is restricted to in-frame clones and leaves out a portion. V, J and clone size derive from that table, while D and trimming were established from the DNA sequence. The table lists some 120,000 clones, 73% of them singletons. The TCR was taken from a man between 60 and 70 years old in good health and CMV-seropositive. The sample taken for sequencing was PBMCs. This chain connects TRBV19 to TRBJ2-7; the D is unclear. The CDR3 protein is CASSIGLDYEQYF. CDR3 coding DNA: TGTGCCAGTAGTATAGGCCTAGACTACGAGCAGTACTTC.